The T cell receptor beta chain under discussion was sequenced for a study of early T cells in non-severe SARS-CoV-2 infection. About the study: The chains were unpaired, and the sequenced material was bulk RNA from unsorted whole blood. Study findings and constraints: The study's VDJdb matching favored anti-spike CD8 responses and missed private and CD4 specificities.

Unique molecular identifiers tagged individual cDNA molecules. TCRdb recomputed calls from the 5' RACE reads with MiXCR, one row per CDR3 protein. The profile shows approximately 35,000 distinct CDR3 sequences, under 6% of them singletons. This clonotype was counted ten times or more. The target antigen is unknown. The TCR was taken from an adult who was a healthcare worker with PCR-confirmed SARS-CoV-2 infection or an uninfected control (not recorded which). The sequencing sample was made of whole blood.

The CDR3 loop is CASSQLGGETQYF. The CDR3 DNA follows: TGCGCCAGCAGCCAATTGGGCGGAGAGACCCAGTACTTC. This chain connects TRBV5-1 to TRBJ2-5, with D uncertain. CDR3 length: 13 residues. The V gene lost 4 bases and the J gene lost 4 bases, with 11 bases spanning the gap. CDR1 is SGHRS and CDR2 is YFSETQ in the germline V gene.